The T cell receptor beta chain described here comes from a study of blood T cell repertoires in COVID-19. Study at large: Both acute and convalescent COVID-19 samples were obtained from the United States, Italy and Spain. Sources were T cells, B-cell-depleted T cells, or PBMCs; the material itself was cDNA or gDNA.

This clone has just one count. The CDR3 is made up of 17 amino acids. V lost 3 bases to trimming and J lost 6 bases; unmatched junction nucleotides: 7. Looked up from germline, CDR1 is LGHDT and CDR2 is YNNKEL (reference sequence). Followed longitudinally, the Seattle patients had been enrolled during active infection. In the authors' methods: Nucleated cell number was recorded as an estimate derived from reference gene primer amplification. TCRdb's table, derived via immunoSEQ multiplex PCR, lists solely in-frame clones and lacks some. V and J calls plus clone size are reproduced from that table; the DNA served to infer D and trimming. The data hold roughly 180,000 clones, with 79% observed a single time.

Sample: peripheral blood. This clonotype was obtained from an older woman with COVID-19, enrolled during active disease. The chain employs TRBV3-1 (or the pseudogene TRBV3-2) and TRBJ2-1; 14 bases align to TRBD2. CDR3 sequence (DNA): TGTGCCAGCAGCCAGGACCTCGGGACTAGCGGGAGCAATGAGCAGTTCTTC. Translated: CASSQDLGTSGSNEQFF.